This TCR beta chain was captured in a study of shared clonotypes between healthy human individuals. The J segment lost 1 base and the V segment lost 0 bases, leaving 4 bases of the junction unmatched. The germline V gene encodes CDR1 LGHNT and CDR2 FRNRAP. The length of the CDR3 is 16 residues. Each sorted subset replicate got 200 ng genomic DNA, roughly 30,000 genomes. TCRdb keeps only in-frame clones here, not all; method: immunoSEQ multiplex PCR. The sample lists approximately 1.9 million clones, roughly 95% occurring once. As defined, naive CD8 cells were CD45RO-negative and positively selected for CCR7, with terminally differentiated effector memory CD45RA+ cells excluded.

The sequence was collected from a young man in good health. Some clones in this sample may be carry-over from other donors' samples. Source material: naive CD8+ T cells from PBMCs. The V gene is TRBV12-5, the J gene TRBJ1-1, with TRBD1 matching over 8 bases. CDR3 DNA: TGTGCTAGTGGTTTGGTCCTCGGGACAGGGAACACTGAAGCTTTCTTT. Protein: CASGLVLGTGNTEAFF.